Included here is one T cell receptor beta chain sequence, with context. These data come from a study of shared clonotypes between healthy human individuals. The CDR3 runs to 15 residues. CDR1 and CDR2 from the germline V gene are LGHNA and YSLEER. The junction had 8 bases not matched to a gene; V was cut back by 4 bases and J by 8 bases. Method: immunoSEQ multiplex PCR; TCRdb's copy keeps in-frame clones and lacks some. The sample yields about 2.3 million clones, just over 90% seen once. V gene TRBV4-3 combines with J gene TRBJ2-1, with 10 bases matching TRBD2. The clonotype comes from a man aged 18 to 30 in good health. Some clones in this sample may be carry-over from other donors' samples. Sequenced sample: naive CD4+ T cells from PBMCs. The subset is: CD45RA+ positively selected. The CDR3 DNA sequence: TGCGCCAGCAGCCCTAGCGGGAGCGGTGTCGATGAGCAGTTCTTC. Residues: CASSPSGSGVDEQFF.